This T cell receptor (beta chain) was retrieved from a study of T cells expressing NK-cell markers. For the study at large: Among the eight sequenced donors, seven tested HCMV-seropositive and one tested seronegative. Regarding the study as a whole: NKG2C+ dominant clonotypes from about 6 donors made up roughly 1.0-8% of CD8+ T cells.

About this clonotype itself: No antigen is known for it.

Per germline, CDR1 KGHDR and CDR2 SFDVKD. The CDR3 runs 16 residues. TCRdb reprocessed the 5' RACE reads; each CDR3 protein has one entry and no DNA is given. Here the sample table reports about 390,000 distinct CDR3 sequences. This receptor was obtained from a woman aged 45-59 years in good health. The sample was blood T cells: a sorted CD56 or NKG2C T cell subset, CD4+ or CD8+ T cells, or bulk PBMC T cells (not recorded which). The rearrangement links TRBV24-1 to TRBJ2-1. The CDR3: CATSDRDRSSYNEQFF.